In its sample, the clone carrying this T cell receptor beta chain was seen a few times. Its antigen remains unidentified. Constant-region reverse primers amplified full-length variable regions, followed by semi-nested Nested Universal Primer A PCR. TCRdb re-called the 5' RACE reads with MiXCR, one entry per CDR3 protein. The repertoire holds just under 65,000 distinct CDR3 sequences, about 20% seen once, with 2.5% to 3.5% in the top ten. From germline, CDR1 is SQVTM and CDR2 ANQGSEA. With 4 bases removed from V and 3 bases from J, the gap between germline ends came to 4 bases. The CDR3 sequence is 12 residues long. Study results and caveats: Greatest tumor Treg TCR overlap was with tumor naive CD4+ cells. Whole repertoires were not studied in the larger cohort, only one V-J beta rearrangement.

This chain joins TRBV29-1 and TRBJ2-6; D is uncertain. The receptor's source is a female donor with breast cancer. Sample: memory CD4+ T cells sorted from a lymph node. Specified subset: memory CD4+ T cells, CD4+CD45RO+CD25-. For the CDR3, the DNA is TGCAGCGTTGTGGATGGGGCCAACGTCCTGACTTTC. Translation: CSVVDGANVLTF.